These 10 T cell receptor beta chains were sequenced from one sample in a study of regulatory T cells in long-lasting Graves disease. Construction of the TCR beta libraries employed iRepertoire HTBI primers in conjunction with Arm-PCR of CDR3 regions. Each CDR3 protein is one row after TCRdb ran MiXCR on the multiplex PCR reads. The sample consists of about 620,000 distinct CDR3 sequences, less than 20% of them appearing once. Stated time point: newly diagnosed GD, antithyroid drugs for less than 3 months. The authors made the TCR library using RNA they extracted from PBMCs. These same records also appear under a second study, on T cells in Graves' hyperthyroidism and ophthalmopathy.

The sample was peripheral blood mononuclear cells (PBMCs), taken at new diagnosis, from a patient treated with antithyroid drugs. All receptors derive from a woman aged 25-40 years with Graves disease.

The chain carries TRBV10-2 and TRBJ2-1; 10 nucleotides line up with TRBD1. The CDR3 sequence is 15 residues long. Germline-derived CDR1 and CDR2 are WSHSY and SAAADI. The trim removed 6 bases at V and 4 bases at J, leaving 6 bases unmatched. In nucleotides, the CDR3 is TGCGCCAGCAGGGGGCCGGGACAGGGGTACAATGAGCAGTTCTTC. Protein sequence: CASRGPGQGYNEQFF.

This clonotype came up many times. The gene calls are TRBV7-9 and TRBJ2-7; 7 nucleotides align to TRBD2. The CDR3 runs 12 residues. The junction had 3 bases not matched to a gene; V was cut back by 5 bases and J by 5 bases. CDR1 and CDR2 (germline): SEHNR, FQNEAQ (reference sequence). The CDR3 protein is CASSPGTNEQYF. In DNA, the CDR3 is TGTGCCAGCAGCCCTGGGACTAACGAGCAGTACTTC.

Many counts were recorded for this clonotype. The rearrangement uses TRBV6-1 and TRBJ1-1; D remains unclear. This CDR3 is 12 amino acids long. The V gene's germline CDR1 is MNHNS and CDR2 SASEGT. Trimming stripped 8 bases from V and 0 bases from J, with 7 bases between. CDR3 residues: CASVRLNTEAFF. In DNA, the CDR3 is TGTGCCAGCGTACGACTGAACACTGAAGCTTTCTTT.

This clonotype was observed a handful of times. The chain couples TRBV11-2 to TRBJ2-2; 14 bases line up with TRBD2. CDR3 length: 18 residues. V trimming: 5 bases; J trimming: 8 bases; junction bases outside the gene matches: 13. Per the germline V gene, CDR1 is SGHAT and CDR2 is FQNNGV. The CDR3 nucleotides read TGTGCCAGCAGCAAGCAACCGGGACTAGCGGGAGTTCTTGGGGAGCTGTTTTTT. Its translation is CASSKQPGLAGVLGELFF.

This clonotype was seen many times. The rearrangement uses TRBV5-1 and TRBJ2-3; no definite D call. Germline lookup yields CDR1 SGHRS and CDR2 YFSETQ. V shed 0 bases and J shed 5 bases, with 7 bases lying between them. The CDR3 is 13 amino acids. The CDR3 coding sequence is TGCGCCAGCAGCTTGGGATGGGAAGATACGCAGTATTTT. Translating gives CASSLGWEDTQYF.

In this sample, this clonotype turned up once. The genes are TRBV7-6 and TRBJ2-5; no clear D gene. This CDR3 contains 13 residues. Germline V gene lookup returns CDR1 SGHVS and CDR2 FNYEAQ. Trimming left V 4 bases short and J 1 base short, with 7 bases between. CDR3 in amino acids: CASSSARQETQYF. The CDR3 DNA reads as TGTGCCAGCAGCTCGGCTCGCCAAGAGACCCAGTACTTC.

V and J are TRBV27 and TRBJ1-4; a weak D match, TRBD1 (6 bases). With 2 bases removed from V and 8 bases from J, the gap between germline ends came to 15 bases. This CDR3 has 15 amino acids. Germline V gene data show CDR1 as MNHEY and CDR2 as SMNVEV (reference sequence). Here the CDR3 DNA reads TGTGCCAGCAGTTTAAAAGGGGGTTTGCAGGAAAAACTGTTTTTT. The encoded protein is CASSLKGGLQEKLFF.

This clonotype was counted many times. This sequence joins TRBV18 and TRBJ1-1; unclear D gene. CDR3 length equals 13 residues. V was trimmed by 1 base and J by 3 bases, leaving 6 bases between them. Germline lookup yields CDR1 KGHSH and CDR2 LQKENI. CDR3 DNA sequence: TGTGCCAGCTCACCACTCACGTACACTGAAGCTTTCTTT. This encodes CASSPLTYTEAFF.

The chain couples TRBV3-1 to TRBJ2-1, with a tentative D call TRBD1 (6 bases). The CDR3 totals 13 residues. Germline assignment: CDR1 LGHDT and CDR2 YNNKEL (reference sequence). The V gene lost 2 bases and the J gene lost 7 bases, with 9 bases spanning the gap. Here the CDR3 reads CASSQLRGNEQFF. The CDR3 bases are TGTGCCAGCAGCCAACTAAGGGGGAATGAGCAGTTCTTC.

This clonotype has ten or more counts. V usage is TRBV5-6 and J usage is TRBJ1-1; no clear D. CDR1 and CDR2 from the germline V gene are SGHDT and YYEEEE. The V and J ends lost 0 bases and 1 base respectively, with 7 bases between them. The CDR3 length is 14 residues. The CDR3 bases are TGTGCCAGCAGCTTGGACTGGAGGAACACTGAAGCTTTCTTT. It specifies CASSLDWRNTEAFF.